This is a list of T cell receptor beta chains from one sample in a study of T cell responses to AZD1222 COVID-19 vaccine. TCRdb's copy holds only in-frame clones and misses some; the assay was immunoSEQ multiplex PCR. Altogether tens of thousands of clones are present, roughly nine tenths being singletons, with the ten largest covering roughly 5.2%. Here the sequenced sample was peripheral blood, taken 28 days after the second AZD1222 dose. These receptors were obtained from an adult who received the AZD1222 COVID-19 vaccine. Each CDR3 is given without its conserved first and last residue.

j_gene | v_gene | CDR3aa
TRBJ1-5 | TRBV20-1 | SASQGGGNQPQH
TRBJ1-3 | TRBV3-1/TRBV3-2 | ASSQGGGSSGNTIY
TRBJ2-4 | TRBV7-2 | ASSLYAGAGQNIQY
TRBJ2-2 | TRBV5-4 | ASSSRGQGGDTGELF
TRBJ1-5 | TRBV2 | ASSTRQGLGNQPQH
TRBJ2-7 | TRBV4-1 | ASSQDRTYEQY
TRBJ2-7 | TRBV10-3 | AISNRATYEQY
TRBJ2-3 | TRBV9 | ASSPGSGDTQY
TRBJ1-1 | TRBV27 | ASSPGTVGRQAF
TRBJ2-2 | TRBV18 | ASSPLSANTGELF
TRBJ2-2 | TRBV27 | ASSRIGTSGTGELF
TRBJ1-5 | TRBV6-2/TRBV6-3 | ASSYSGTENQPQH
TRBJ1-4 | TRBV4-1 | ASSQVRVGIDEKLF
TRBJ1-3 | TRBV29-1 | SVRGLSSGNTIY
TRBJ2-7 | TRBV4-3 | ASSQRTGGLSEQY
TRBJ1-1 | TRBV6-5 | ASSSRGREAF
TRBJ1-2 | TRBV25-1 | ASSEGTFHGYT
TRBJ1-6 | TRBV6-5 | ASSVGQHSPLH
TRBJ2-3 | TRBV4-2 | ASSQQQSLSSGGHTDTQY
TRBJ1-4 | TRBV21-1 | ASRIGQGPNEKLF